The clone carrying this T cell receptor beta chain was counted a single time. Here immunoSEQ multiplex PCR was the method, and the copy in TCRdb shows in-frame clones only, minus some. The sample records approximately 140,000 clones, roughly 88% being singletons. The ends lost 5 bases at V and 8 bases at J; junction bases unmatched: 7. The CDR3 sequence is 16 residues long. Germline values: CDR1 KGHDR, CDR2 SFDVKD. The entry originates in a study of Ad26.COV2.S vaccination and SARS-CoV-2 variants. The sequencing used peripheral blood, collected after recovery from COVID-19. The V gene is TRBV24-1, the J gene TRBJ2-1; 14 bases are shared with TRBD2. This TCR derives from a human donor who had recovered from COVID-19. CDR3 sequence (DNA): TGTGCCACCAGTGTAGAGACTAGCGGGGGGGCTTATGAGCAGTTCTTC. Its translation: CATSVETSGGAYEQFF.